This T cell receptor (beta chain) was obtained from a study of blood T cell repertoires in COVID-19. On the study more broadly: T cells, B-cell-depleted T cells, or PBMCs provided the cDNA or gDNA that served as material.

Clones were sequenced by immunoSEQ multiplex PCR, and TCRdb holds only the in-frame ones, with some missing. The table lists tens of thousands of clones, around nine tenths of them singletons. The J segment lost 5 bases and the V segment lost 5 bases, leaving 9 bases of the junction unmatched. This CDR3 comprises 15 residues. CDR1 is MDHEN and CDR2 is SYDVKM in the germline V gene. The J gene is TRBJ2-5, the V gene TRBV28; 9 positions agree with TRBD1. Sequenced input: peripheral blood. The receptor's source is a man between 60 and 75 years old with acute or convalescent COVID-19. The CDR3 region has the DNA TGTGCCAGCAGTCCCCCGGGACAGGGCGGGGAGACCCAGTACTTC. It encodes CASSPPGQGGETQYF. The entire variable domain, with the rest obtained from reference TRBV28 and TRBJ2-5, is as follows: DVKVTQSSRYLVKRTGEKVFLECVQDMDHENMFWYRQDPGLGLRLIYFSYDVKMKEKGDIPEGYSVSREKKERFSLILESASTNQTSMYLCASSPPGQGGETQYFGPGTRLLVL.